This T cell receptor beta chain was found in a study of blood T cell repertoires in COVID-19. Background on the study: The analysed material was cDNA or gDNA that came from T cells, B-cell-depleted T cells, or PBMCs.

Germline V gene lookup returns CDR1 LNHDA and CDR2 SQIVND (reference sequence). The V gene lost 4 bases and the J gene lost 3 bases, with 10 bases spanning the gap. This CDR3 region has 14 residues. Assay: immunoSEQ multiplex PCR; the TCRdb copy retains only in-frame clones and omits some. The sample has approximately 140,000 clones, roughly 80% seen once. This chain links TRBV19 with TRBJ2-4; TRBD1 might be the D (6 bases). This receptor was obtained from a man aged 50 to 60 with acute or convalescent COVID-19. Sequencing used peripheral blood. The DNA for the CDR3 is TGTGCCAGTAGTACGACAGGAATCAAAAACATTCAGTACTTC. Its protein is CASSTTGIKNIQYF.